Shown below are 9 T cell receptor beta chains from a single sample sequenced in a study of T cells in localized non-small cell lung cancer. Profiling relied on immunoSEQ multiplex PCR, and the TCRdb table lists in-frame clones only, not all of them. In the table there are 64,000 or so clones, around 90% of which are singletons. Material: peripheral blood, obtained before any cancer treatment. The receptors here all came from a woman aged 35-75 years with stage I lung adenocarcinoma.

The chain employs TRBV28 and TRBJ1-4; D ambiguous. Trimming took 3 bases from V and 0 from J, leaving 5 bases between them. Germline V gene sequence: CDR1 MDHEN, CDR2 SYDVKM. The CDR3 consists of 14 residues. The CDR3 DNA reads TGTGCCAGCAGTTTGGTTGCAACTAATGAAAAACTGTTTTTT. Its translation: CASSLVATNEKLFF.

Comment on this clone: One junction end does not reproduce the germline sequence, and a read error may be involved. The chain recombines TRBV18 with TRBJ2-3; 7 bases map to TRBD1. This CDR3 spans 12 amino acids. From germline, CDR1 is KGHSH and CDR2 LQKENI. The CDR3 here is CASSDTGERTDF. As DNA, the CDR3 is TGTGCCAGCTCAGACACAGGGGAGAGAACGGATTTT.

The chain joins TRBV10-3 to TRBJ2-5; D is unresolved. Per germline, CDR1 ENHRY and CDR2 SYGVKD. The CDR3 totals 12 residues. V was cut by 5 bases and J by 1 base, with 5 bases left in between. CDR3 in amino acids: CAISSVQETQYF. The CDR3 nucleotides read TGTGCCATCAGTAGCGTCCAAGAGACCCAGTACTTC.

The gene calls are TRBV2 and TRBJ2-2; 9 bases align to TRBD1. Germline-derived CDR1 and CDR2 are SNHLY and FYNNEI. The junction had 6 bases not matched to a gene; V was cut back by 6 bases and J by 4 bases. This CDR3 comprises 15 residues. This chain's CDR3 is CASSYTTGGTGELFF. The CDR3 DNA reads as TGTGCCAGCAGCTATACGACAGGGGGCACCGGGGAGCTGTTTTTT.

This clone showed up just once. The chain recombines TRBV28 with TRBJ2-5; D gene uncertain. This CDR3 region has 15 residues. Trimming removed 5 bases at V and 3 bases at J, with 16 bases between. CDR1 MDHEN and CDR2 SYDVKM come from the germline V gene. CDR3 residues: CASSTPASDKETQYF. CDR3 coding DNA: TGTGCCAGCAGTACACCCGCCAGCGACAAAGAGACCCAGTACTTC.

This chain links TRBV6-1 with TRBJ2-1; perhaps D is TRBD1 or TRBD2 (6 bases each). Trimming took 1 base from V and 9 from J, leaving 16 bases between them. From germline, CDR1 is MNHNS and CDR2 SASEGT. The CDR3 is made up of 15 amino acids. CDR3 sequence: CASSEGKVGGREQFF. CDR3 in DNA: TGTGCCAGCAGTGAAGGTAAAGTAGGGGGGCGTGAGCAGTTCTTC.

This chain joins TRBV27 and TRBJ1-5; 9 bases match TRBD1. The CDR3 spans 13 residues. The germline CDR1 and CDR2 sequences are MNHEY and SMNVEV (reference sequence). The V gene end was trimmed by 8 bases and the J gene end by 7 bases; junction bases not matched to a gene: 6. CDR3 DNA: TGTGCCAGCGGCGACAGGGGGTCCCAGCCCCAGCATTTT. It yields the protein CASGDRGSQPQHF.

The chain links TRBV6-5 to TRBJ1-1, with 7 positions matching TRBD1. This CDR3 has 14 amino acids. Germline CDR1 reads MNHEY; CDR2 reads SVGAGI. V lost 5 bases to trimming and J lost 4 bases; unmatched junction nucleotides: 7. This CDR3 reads CASSDPGGVTEAFF. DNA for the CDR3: TGTGCCAGCAGTGACCCAGGGGGAGTCACTGAAGCTTTCTTT.

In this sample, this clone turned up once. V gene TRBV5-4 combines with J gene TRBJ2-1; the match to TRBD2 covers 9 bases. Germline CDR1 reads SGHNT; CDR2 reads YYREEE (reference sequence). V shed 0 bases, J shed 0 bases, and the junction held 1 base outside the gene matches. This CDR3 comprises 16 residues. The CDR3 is CASSLGGGASYNEQFF. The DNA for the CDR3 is TGTGCCAGCAGCTTGGGCGGGGGGGCCTCCTACAATGAGCAGTTCTTC.